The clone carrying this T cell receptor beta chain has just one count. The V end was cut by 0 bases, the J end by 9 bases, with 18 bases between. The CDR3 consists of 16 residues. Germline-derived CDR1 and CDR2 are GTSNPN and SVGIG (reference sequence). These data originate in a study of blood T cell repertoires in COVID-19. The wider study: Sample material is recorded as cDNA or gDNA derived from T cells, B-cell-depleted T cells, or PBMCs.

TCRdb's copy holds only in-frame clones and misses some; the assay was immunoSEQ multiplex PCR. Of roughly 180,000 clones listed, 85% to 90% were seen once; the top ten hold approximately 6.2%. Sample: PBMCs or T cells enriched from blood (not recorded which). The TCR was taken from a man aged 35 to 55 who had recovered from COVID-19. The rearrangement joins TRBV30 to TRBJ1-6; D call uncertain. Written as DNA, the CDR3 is TGTGCCTGGAGTGTACGCGCGCGGTATCTCGGTTCACCCCTCCACTTT. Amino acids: CAWSVRARYLGSPLHF.